These 5 T cell receptor beta chains came from one sample sequenced in a study of Graves' ophthalmopathy and Graves' hyperthyroidism. Scientists amplified the TCR beta CDR3 regions from RNA transcripts. The first-round RT-PCR employed HTBI primers together with the Qiagen OneStep RT-PCR kit. A multiplex PCR was then performed as the second round. Each CDR3 protein is one row after TCRdb ran MiXCR on the multiplex PCR reads. The data contain some 750,000 distinct CDR3 sequences, 40% of them singletons. Sequencing was done on a sample of peripheral blood. These receptor sequences come from an adult man with Graves' ophthalmopathy.

This clonotype was seen at least ten times. The V call is TRBV7-9, the J call TRBJ1-1; D may be TRBD1 (5 bases). Germline loops: CDR1 SEHNR, CDR2 FQNEAQ (reference sequence). The CDR3 has 15 amino acids. The V end lost 2 bases, the J end lost 3 bases, and 13 bases lay between the germline ends. The CDR3 here is CASSLWRSGDTEAFF. DNA of the CDR3: TGTGCCAGCAGCTTATGGCGGTCGGGGGACACTGAAGCTTTCTTT.

V and J are TRBV15 and TRBJ1-2; D call uncertain. The CDR3 extends over 14 amino acids. Germline V gene sequence: CDR1 LNHNV, CDR2 YYDKDF (reference sequence). The ends were cut back, 0 bases at V and 12 bases at J, with 17 bases in the middle. CDR3: CATSREVMSSGNTF. The CDR3 DNA sequence: TGTGCCACCAGCAGAGAGGTCATGAGCTCTGGAAACACCTTC. Variable domain in full (rest from reference TRBV15 and TRBJ1-2): DAMVIQNPRYQVTQFGKPVTLSCSQTLNHNVMYWYQQKSSQAPKLLFHYYDKDFNNEADTPDNFQSRRPNTSFCFLDIRSPGLGDTAMYLCATSREVMSSGNTFGSGTRLTVV.

This clonotype was found a few times. This chain connects TRBV25-1 to TRBJ2-2, with a weak D call TRBD2 (6 bases). This CDR3 has 16 residues. V lost 6 bases, J lost 1 base, and 15 bases lay in between. Germline loops: CDR1 MGHDK, CDR2 SYGVNS. The CDR3, as DNA: TGTGCCAGCAGACCCTCCGGGACTTGGAACACCGGGGAGCTGTTTTTT. Amino acid sequence: CASRPSGTWNTGELFF.

This clonotype was counted a single time. The chain has TRBV25-1 and TRBJ2-5; 9 positions agree with TRBD2. The CDR3 totals 13 residues. Germline lookup yields CDR1 MGHDK and CDR2 SYGVNS. In DNA, the CDR3 is TGTGCAAAGCGGTTAGCGGGGGATGAGACCCAGTACTTC. It specifies CAKRLAGDETQYF.

A few counts support this clonotype. J is TRBJ1-6 and V is TRBV20-1; 7 positions agree with TRBD1. This CDR3 has 16 amino acids. Germline loops: CDR1 DFQATT, CDR2 SNEGSKA (reference sequence). V was clipped by 3 bases and J by 11 bases; unmatched bases: 16. The CDR3 DNA reads as TGCAGTGCTAGGCCTCCAGGACAGGTGGTTAGGGCACCCCTCCACTTT. Its translation: CSARPPGQVVRAPLHF.